Below, 23 T cell receptor beta chains from the same sample are listed, as sequenced in a study of blood T cell repertoires in COVID-19. Assay used: immunoSEQ multiplex PCR; TCRdb lists only in-frame clones, some missing. Among under 300,000 clones listed, roughly 88% were seen once. The sequenced sample was PBMCs or T cells enriched from blood (not recorded which). The source is a woman aged 25 to 39 who had recovered from COVID-19.

V gene TRBV11-3 combines with J gene TRBJ1-6, with TRBD1 matching 9 bases. This CDR3 contains 16 residues. The ends lost 4 bases at V and 9 bases at J; junction bases unmatched: 10. Germline-derived CDR1 and CDR2 are SGHNT and YENEEA. The chain's CDR3 is CASSSPGQGNGSPLHF. In nucleotides, the CDR3 is TGTGCCAGCAGCTCCCCGGGACAGGGAAACGGTTCACCCCTCCACTTT. The whole variable domain, remainder taken from reference TRBV11-3 and TRBJ1-6, is EAGVVQSPRYKIIEKKQPVAFWCNPISGHNTLYWYLQNLGQGPELLIRYENEEAVDDSQLPKDRFSAERLKGVDSTLKIQPAELGDSAVYLCASSSPGQGNGSPLHFGNGTRLTVT.

This rearrangement joins TRBV7-8 to TRBJ2-3; TRBD1 matches 8 bases. Germline V gene data show CDR1 as SGHVS and CDR2 as FQNEAQ. The CDR3 is 18 residues long. V dropped 0 bases and J dropped 2; count of bases not matched to a gene: 10. The CDR3 loop reads CASSLAGQGEGSTDTQYF. The CDR3 nucleotides are TGTGCCAGCAGCTTAGCTGGACAGGGCGAGGGATCCACAGATACGCAGTATTTT.

The V gene is TRBV27, the J gene TRBJ1-6; D is possibly TRBD1 (6 bases). This CDR3 has 15 residues. Germline-derived CDR1 and CDR2 are MNHEY and SMNVEV (reference sequence). V dropped 5 bases and J dropped 5 bases, with 13 bases sitting between them. The CDR3 loop reads CASSLGRGNNSPLHF. CDR3 coding DNA: TGTGCCAGCAGTCTAGGCAGGGGAAATAATTCACCCCTCCACTTT.

This clone has only a few counts. The J gene is TRBJ2-7, the V gene TRBV13; 12 bases match TRBD2. V lost 5 bases to trimming and J lost 2 bases; unmatched junction nucleotides: 16. The CDR3 extends over 19 amino acids. Germline CDR1 and CDR2: PRHDT and FYEKMQ (reference sequence). The CDR3 here is CASSPPTSGGNRLTYEQYF. CDR3 bases: TGTGCCAGCAGCCCACCGACTAGCGGGGGAAATCGGCTAACCTACGAGCAGTACTTC.

The chain links TRBV7-9 to TRBJ2-7; D is unresolved. Deletions cut 6 bases from V and 1 base from J, with 19 bases between. This CDR3 comprises 16 residues. The germline V gene has CDR1 SEHNR and CDR2 FQNEAQ (reference sequence). The CDR3 bases are TGTGCCAGCAGTCGCGCAGGTGGCAAATATTCCTACGAGCAGTACTTC. It codes for CASSRAGGKYSYEQYF.

The rearrangement links TRBV12-5 to TRBJ2-1; 8 bases are shared with TRBD2. The CDR3 has 17 residues. V lost 5 bases and J lost 0; bases outside the gene matches: 9. From germline, CDR1 is LGHNT and CDR2 FRNRAP. The CDR3 spells CASGPPLAGSSYNEQFF. CDR3 nucleotides: TGTGCTAGTGGTCCGCCCTTAGCGGGGAGCTCCTACAATGAGCAGTTCTTC.

The chain recombines TRBV6-5 with TRBJ1-5; D not certain. The CDR3 runs to 13 residues. V was trimmed by 8 bases and J by 3 bases, leaving 11 bases between them. CDR1 and CDR2 from the germline V gene are MNHEY and SVGAGI. The DNA of the CDR3 is TGTGCCAGCGAGGTGGTATCCAATCAGCCCCAGCATTTT. It is translated as CASEVVSNQPQHF.

V gene TRBV7-2 combines with J gene TRBJ2-4; 10 nucleotides agree with TRBD1. Looked up from germline, CDR1 is SGHTA and CDR2 is FQGNSA. The CDR3 has 15 residues. The V and J ends lost 5 bases and 1 base, in that order; junction bases with no gene match: 2. CDR3 nucleotide sequence: TGTGCCAGCAGCCCGGGACAGGGGGCCAAAAACATTCAGTACTTC. Translating it yields CASSPGQGAKNIQYF.

Points on this clone: The sample has other DNA sequences that encode this CDR3 too. The chain is built from TRBV28 and TRBJ1-1; no reliable D call. The germline CDR1 and CDR2 sequences are MDHEN and SYDVKM. CDR3 size: 14 residues. V was shortened by 1 base and J by 4 bases, with 10 bases between the two germline ends. CDR3 nucleotide sequence: TGTGCCAGCAGTTTATCGCGTGGGAGCACTGAAGCTTTCTTT. It is translated as CASSLSRGSTEAFF.

This clone was counted a few times. The chain combines TRBV5-4 with TRBJ2-1; no clear D. V was trimmed by 0 bases and J by 6 bases, leaving 10 bases between them. The CDR3 consists of 14 residues. Germline CDR1 SGHNT, CDR2 YYREEE (reference sequence). CDR3 bases: TGTGCCAGCAGCTTGGAATCAAACTCCAATGAGCAGTTCTTC. It specifies CASSLESNSNEQFF.

The chain recombines TRBV4-1 with TRBJ2-6; no definite D call. Germline V CDR1 and CDR2: MGHRA, YSYEKL. CDR3 length: 16 residues. V lost 1 base to trimming and J lost 0 bases, with 7 bases between them. In DNA, the CDR3 is TGCGCCAGCAGCCAAGTCCCCAACTCTGGGGCCAACGTCCTGACTTTC. It is translated as CASSQVPNSGANVLTF.

This chain joins TRBV5-1 and TRBJ1-6; no clear D gene. The germline gives CDR1 SGHRS, CDR2 YFSETQ. The germline V and J ends were trimmed by 2 bases and 12 bases, with 21 bases remaining between them. The CDR3 is 16 amino acids. The CDR3: CASSLLMTDPRGPLHF. In DNA form, the CDR3 reads TGCGCCAGCAGCTTACTAATGACCGACCCGCGGGGACCCCTCCACTTT. Based on the CDR3 plus reference TRBV5-1 and TRBJ1-6, the full variable domain is KAGVTQTPRYLIKTRGQQVTLSCSPISGHRSVSWYQQTPGQGLQFLFEYFSETQRNKGNFPGRFSGRQFSNSRSEMNVSTLELGDSALYLCASSLLMTDPRGPLHFGNGTRLTVT.

The J gene is TRBJ1-1, the V gene TRBV27; 9 bases align to TRBD1. This CDR3 region has 17 residues. Germline V gene lookup returns CDR1 MNHEY and CDR2 SMNVEV (reference sequence). V was clipped by 6 bases and J by 4 bases; unmatched bases: 15. DNA of the CDR3: TGTGCCAGCAGCGACTTACGCCCCGGGACAGGGTCCACTGAAGCTTTCTTT. As protein: CASSDLRPGTGSTEAFF.

V usage is TRBV14 and J usage is TRBJ2-7; D is unclear. The CDR3 has 12 residues. From germline, CDR1 is SGHDN and CDR2 FVKESK. V dropped 4 bases and J dropped 3 bases, with 7 bases sitting between them. Here the CDR3 DNA reads TGTGCCAGCAGCCTCAACAGCTACGAGCAGTACTTC. Translating it yields CASSLNSYEQYF.

About this clone: The sample carries other DNA sequences with the same CDR3. The chain recombines TRBV18 with TRBJ1-4, with D unclear. Germline V lookup: CDR1 KGHSH, CDR2 LQKENI. There are 13 residues in the CDR3. V was cut by 3 bases and J by 5 bases, with 7 bases left in between. The CDR3 sequence is CASSPLRNEKLFF. The CDR3 region has the DNA TGTGCCAGCTCACCGCTCAGGAATGAAAAACTGTTTTTT.

This clone was counted only a few times. The chain links TRBV28 to TRBJ2-1; the D gene is possibly TRBD1 (5 bases). Germline V lookup: CDR1 MDHEN, CDR2 SYDVKM. This CDR3 has 13 residues. V lost 4 bases, J lost 9 bases, and 13 bases lay in between. CDR3 DNA: TGTGCCAGCAGTTCAAGAAATACAGGTGAGCAGTTCTTC. This translates into CASSSRNTGEQFF.

The chain recombines TRBV29-1 with TRBJ1-2, with D hard to call. In germline, CDR1 is SQVTM, CDR2 ANQGSEA. The CDR3 has 11 residues. Trimming pared 6 bases from V and 6 bases from J, leaving 11 bases between. This chain's CDR3 is CSVVEVDGYTF. DNA for the CDR3: TGCAGCGTAGTCGAGGTGGATGGCTACACCTTC.

This clone was seen once. The V gene is TRBV5-1, the J gene TRBJ2-7, with 11 bases matching TRBD2. The CDR3 runs to 15 residues. Germline V gives CDR1 SGHRS, CDR2 YFSETQ. The junction had 4 bases not matched to a gene; V was cut back by 1 base and J by 4 bases. The CDR3 region has the DNA TGCGCCAGCAGCTTGTATACTAGCGGGAGATACGAGCAGTACTTC. Amino acids: CASSLYTSGRYEQYF.

The rearrangement uses TRBV7-2 and TRBJ2-7, with 11 nucleotides matching TRBD2. The CDR3 covers 14 residues. Unmatched junction bases numbered 6, after V lost 6 bases and J lost 5 bases. Germline CDR1 is SGHTA and CDR2 is FQGNSA. The CDR3 sequence: CASRIAGGPHEQYF. CDR3 bases: TGTGCCAGCAGAATAGCGGGGGGGCCCCACGAGCAGTACTTC.

The chain combines TRBV9 with TRBJ2-5; 7 nucleotides align to TRBD2. The CDR3 extends over 19 amino acids. The germline V gene encodes CDR1 SGDLS and CDR2 YYNGEE. The J segment lost 2 bases and the V segment lost 3 bases, leaving 19 bases of the junction unmatched. The CDR3 protein is CASSANPGLKLASQETQYF. The CDR3 DNA follows: TGTGCCAGCAGCGCTAATCCGGGCCTCAAACTAGCGAGTCAAGAGACCCAGTACTTC.

The rearrangement links TRBV10-2 to TRBJ1-1; 7 bases line up with TRBD1. This CDR3 is 17 amino acids long. V lost 5 bases to trimming and J lost 1 base; unmatched junction nucleotides: 13. Germline-derived CDR1 and CDR2 are WSHSY and SAAADI. The CDR3 DNA follows: TGCGCCAGCAGTCGGAGGGGGCTGAGGTCCGGGAACACTGAAGCTTTCTTT. It encodes CASSRRGLRSGNTEAFF.

This clone was seen only once. V is TRBV19 and J is TRBJ1-2, with D tentatively TRBD1 (5 bases). The germline gives CDR1 LNHDA, CDR2 SQIVND (reference sequence). V gave up 4 bases and J gave up 7 bases, with 16 bases separating them. This CDR3 is 14 amino acids long. The DNA of the CDR3 is TGTGCCAGTAGTACCCGGTGGACGGGGGGTGGCTACACCTTC. Protein product: CASSTRWTGGGYTF.

The chain combines TRBV7-2 with TRBJ2-1; no reliable D call. The germline CDR1 and CDR2 sequences are SGHTA and FQGNSA. The CDR3 extends over 13 amino acids. V was shortened by 4 bases and J by 3 bases, with 7 bases between the two germline ends. DNA for the CDR3: TGTGCCAGCAGCTCTCGAGACTACAATGAGCAGTTCTTC. Amino acids: CASSSRDYNEQFF. Filled out from reference TRBV7-2 and TRBJ2-1, the complete variable domain reads GAGVSQSPSNKVTEKGKDVELRCDPISGHTALYWYRQSLGQGLEFLIYFQGNSAPDKSGLPSDRFSAERTGGSVSTLTIQRTQQEDSAVYLCASSSRDYNEQFFGPGTRLTVL.